This T cell receptor beta chain was documented in a study of beta chain features in type 1 diabetes. Overall study findings and caveats: Using cDNA template may skew counts toward highly expressing activated cells. Patients with type 1 diabetes showed fewer VDJ junction insertions and more deletions.

Expressed TCRB transcripts got sequenced, as all isolated RNA was reverse transcribed. Repertoires were generated with immunoSEQ multiplex PCR, while TCRdb's copy carries only in-frame clones and drops some. The profile shows 850,000 to 900,000 clones, 15% to 20% of them singletons. This clone was observed a handful of times. Its antigen is not identified. Isolation of CD4+ naive, central memory, regulatory and stem cell-like memory cells was achieved by sorting via CD45RO/CCR7/CD25/CD127/CD95/CD27. CDR3 size: 16 residues. CDR1 SGHRS and CDR2 YFSETQ come from the germline V gene. The junction had 6 bases not matched to a gene; V was cut back by 3 bases and J by 0 bases.

This rearrangement joins TRBV5-1 to TRBJ2-1; TRBD2 matches 7 bases. The sequenced material came from naive CD4+ T cells from blood. The TCR comes from a woman aged 18 to 35 in good health. CDR3 residues: CASSSLGGSSYNEQFF. CDR3 coding DNA: TGCGCCAGCAGCTCCCTGGGGGGGAGCTCCTACAATGAGCAGTTCTTC.